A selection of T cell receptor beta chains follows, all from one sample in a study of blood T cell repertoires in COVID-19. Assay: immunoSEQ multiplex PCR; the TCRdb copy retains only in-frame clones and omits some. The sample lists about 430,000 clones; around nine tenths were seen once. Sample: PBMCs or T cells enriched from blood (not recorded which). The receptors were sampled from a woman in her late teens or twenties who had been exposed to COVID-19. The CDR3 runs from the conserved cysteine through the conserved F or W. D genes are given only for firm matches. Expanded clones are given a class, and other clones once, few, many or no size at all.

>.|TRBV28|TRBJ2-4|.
TGTGCCAGCAGTTCCCCCCTTTCCGGGGGACACATTCAGTACTTC
CASSSPLSGGHIQYF
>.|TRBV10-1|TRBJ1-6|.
TGCGCCAGCAGTGAGTCTCCCGGTAGCTCCTATAATTCACCCCTCCACTTT
CASSESPGSSYNSPLHF
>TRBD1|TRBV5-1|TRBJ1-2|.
TGCGCCAGCAGCTTGGCCGGGACAGGATATGGCTACACCTTC
CASSLAGTGYGYTF
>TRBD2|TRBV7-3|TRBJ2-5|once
TGTGCCAGCAGCTTAGGTTTCGGGGGGGCCGAAGAGACCCAGTACTTC
CASSLGFGGAEETQYF
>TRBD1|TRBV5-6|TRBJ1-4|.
TGTGCCAGCAGCTTGACAGGGGGTGCAACTAATGAAAAACTGTTTTTT
CASSLTGGATNEKLFF
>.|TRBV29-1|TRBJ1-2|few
TGCAGCGTTGCTCCGGGAGGAGGGGGCTACACCTTC
CSVAPGGGGYTF
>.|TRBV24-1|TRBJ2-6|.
TGTGCCACCAGTGAAGCAGCGCACTCTGGGGCCAACGTCCTGACTTTC
CATSEAAHSGANVLTF
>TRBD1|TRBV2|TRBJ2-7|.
TGTGCCAGCAGAAAGGACAGGGTCTACGAGCAGTACTTC
CASRKDRVYEQYF
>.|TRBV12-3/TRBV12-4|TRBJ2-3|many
TGTGCCAGCAGTTTCGGAGATACGCAGTATTTT
CASSFGDTQYF
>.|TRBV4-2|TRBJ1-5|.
TGTGCCAGCAGCCAAGCCCCGAATCAGCCCCAGCATTTT
CASSQAPNQPQHF